This T cell receptor (beta chain) was sequenced for a study of cytomegalovirus exposure and HLA in healthy donors. From germline, CDR1 is SGHRS and CDR2 YFSETQ. Trimming cost V 1 base and J 5 bases, with 4 bases left between them. CDR3 length: 13 residues. Whole-study findings and limits: A highly shared variant cluster was judged a likely technical artifact. A later analysis linked 16,951 TCR beta sequences to HLA alleles at 0.05 false discovery rate.

For this clone: Its antigen is still unknown.

The PCR was carried out with 60 Vbeta primers and 13 Jbeta primers. Per the original methods: As a later analysis found, there were roughly 80 million unique TCR beta chains, of which roughly 11 million were shared. Clones were sequenced by immunoSEQ multiplex PCR, and TCRdb holds only the in-frame ones, with some missing. That table supplies the V and J calls and clone size; D and trimming were determined from the DNA. This sample has around 220,000 clones; over 60% occur once, and the top ten carry under 2%. Sequencing was performed on PBMCs. This chain links TRBV5-1 with TRBJ1-6; no clear D gene. The sequence came from a man between 18 and 29 years old in good health and CMV-seronegative. The CDR3 reads CASSLKHNSPLHF. CDR3 bases: TGCGCCAGCAGCTTGAAGCATAATTCACCCCTCCACTTT. The full variable domain, its missing parts supplied by reference TRBV5-1 and TRBJ1-6, is KAGVTQTPRYLIKTRGQQVTLSCSPISGHRSVSWYQQTPGQGLQFLFEYFSETQRNKGNFPGRFSGRQFSNSRSEMNVSTLELGDSALYLCASSLKHNSPLHFGNGTRLTVT.